This T cell receptor beta chain was obtained from a study of T cell responses to AZD1222 COVID-19 vaccine. On this clone: Its cognate antigen is unknown.

From germline, CDR1 is SGHNT and CDR2 YYREEE (reference sequence). The CDR3 spans 16 residues. With 5 bases clipped from V and 0 bases from J, the junction kept 6 bases outside the gene matches. Study-level findings and limits: When two AZD1222 doses had been given, Spike-specific TCR breadth and depth rose.

Repertoires were generated with immunoSEQ multiplex PCR, while TCRdb's copy carries only in-frame clones and drops some. Of around 130,000 clones listed, 86% were seen once; the top ten hold 2.5% to 3.5%. The origin of this receptor is an adult who received the AZD1222 COVID-19 vaccine. The chain recombines TRBV5-4 with TRBJ1-3, with 9 nucleotides matching TRBD1. The source material was peripheral blood, sampled 28 days after the second AZD1222 dose. CDR3 sequence reads: CASSSGQGSSGNTIYF. Written as DNA, the CDR3 is TGTGCCAGCAGTTCAGGACAGGGGTCCTCTGGAAACACCATATATTTT.